A single sample gave rise to the 25 T cell receptor beta chains below, sequenced in a study of T cell repertoires in cytomegalovirus infection. TCRdb reprocessed the reads with MiXCR, giving one entry per CDR3 protein. The data hold roughly 860,000 distinct CDR3 sequences, with approximately 32% observed a single time. These receptors' antigens are unknown. The sample here was cultured CD8+ T cells from PBMCs, taken from culture after CMV antigen stimulation. The receptors stem from a human donor in good health (CMV status not recorded). Some clones in this sample may be carry-over from other donors' samples.

The rearrangement links TRBV12-3 or TRBV12-4 to TRBJ1-1, with D hard to call. V was cut by 2 bases and J by 2 bases, with 6 bases left in between. The CDR3 runs to 13 residues. Written as DNA, the CDR3 is TGTGCCAGCAGTTTAAACGATAACACTGAAGCTTTCTTT. It codes for CASSLNDNTEAFF.

In this sample, this clonotype turned up many times. The chain recombines TRBV7-8 with TRBJ1-6; D is perhaps TRBD1 (5 bases). Deletions cut 0 bases from V and 7 bases from J, with 10 bases between. Germline loops: CDR1 SGHVS, CDR2 FQNEAQ. This CDR3 has 15 amino acids. Written as DNA, the CDR3 is TGTGCCAGCAGCTTAGCCAGGGCCACCAATTCACCCCTCCACTTT. It is translated as CASSLARATNSPLHF.

Remarks on this clonotype: At one of its ends the junction is not consistent with the germline gene, which may arise from a read error. This chain joins TRBV4-3 and TRBJ2-3; D remains ambiguous. Germline V lookup: CDR1 LGHNA, CDR2 YSLEER. The CDR3 runs to 14 residues. The CDR3 protein is CTSSPGLGRDTQYF. DNA for the CDR3: TGCACCAGCTCACCGGGCCTCGGCCGTGATACGCAGTATTTT.

CDR3 nucleotide sequence: TGTGCCAGCAGTGAATGGGACAGGGGAGAACAGCCCCAGCATTTT. Its translation is CASSEWDRGEQPQHF. V gene TRBV25-1 combines with J gene TRBJ1-5; the match to TRBD1 covers 10 bases. The CDR3 loop spans 15 amino acids. V was clipped by 1 base and J by 7 bases; unmatched bases: 4. Germline-derived CDR1 and CDR2 are MGHDK and SYGVNS.

There are a few counts of this clonotype. The V and J genes are TRBV7-2 and TRBJ2-1; TRBD2 matches at 11 bases. The length of the CDR3 is 13 residues. CDR1 is SGHTA and CDR2 is FQGNSA in the germline V gene. Losses at the gene ends were 11 bases for V and 10 bases for J; bases not matched to a gene: 10. The CDR3 nucleotides are TGTGCCGGGTCCCCCGCTAGCGGGGGGGAGCAGTTCTTC. It is translated as CAGSPASGGEQFF.

CDR3 sequence reads: CASSPWTGDINNEQFF. The CDR3 bases are TGTGCCAGCAGTCCGTGGACAGGGGACATTAACAATGAGCAGTTCTTC. The chain is built from TRBV6-1 and TRBJ2-1; TRBD1 matches at 9 bases. In germline, CDR1 is MNHNS, CDR2 SASEGT. V shed 5 bases and J 5 bases; nucleotides not matched to a gene: 10. The CDR3 runs 16 residues.

This sequence joins TRBV20-1 and TRBJ2-7; no reliable D call. The CDR3 runs 13 residues. V was shortened by 6 bases and J by 1 base, with 13 bases between the two germline ends. CDR1 and CDR2 (germline): DFQATT, SNEGSKA (reference sequence). The CDR3 is CSALGQQSYEQYV. Here the CDR3 DNA reads TGCAGTGCCCTCGGCCAGCAATCCTACGAGCAGTACGTC.

This clonotype was seen repeatedly, ten times or more. The chain carries TRBV11-2 and TRBJ2-4; 7 nucleotides agree with TRBD1. The CDR3 has 14 residues. The germline V gene encodes CDR1 SGHAT and CDR2 FQNNGV. V was pared by 1 base and J by 8 bases, with 5 bases of the junction left unmatched. The CDR3: CASSLAAGGHIQYF. CDR3 sequence (DNA): TGTGCCAGCAGCTTAGCGGCAGGGGGACACATTCAGTACTTC.

This clonotype came up many times. This sequence joins TRBV7-8 and TRBJ2-7, with D possibly being TRBD1 or TRBD2 (6 bases each). The CDR3 runs to 16 residues. Germline V gives CDR1 SGHVS, CDR2 FQNEAQ. The V gene lost 0 bases and the J gene lost 3 bases, with 15 bases spanning the gap. Written as DNA, the CDR3 is TGTGCCAGCAGCTTAGCGGAGGGGGGTTCTGGCTACGAGCAGTACTTC. Residues: CASSLAEGGSGYEQYF.

This clonotype showed up just a few times. V is TRBV3-1 and J is TRBJ2-1, with D hard to call. Germline CDR1 LGHDT, CDR2 YNNKEL (reference sequence). Deletions cut 0 bases from V and 0 bases from J, with 9 bases between. CDR3 length: 16 residues. CDR3 bases: TGTGCCAGCAGCCAAGAGTTGATCCCCTCCTACAATGAGCAGTTCTTC. Its translation is CASSQELIPSYNEQFF.

The V and J genes are TRBV27 and TRBJ1-2, with 7 bases matching TRBD1. Germline V gene sequence: CDR1 MNHEY, CDR2 SMNVEV (reference sequence). The CDR3 length is 18 residues. Germline trimming cut 5 bases from V and 6 bases from J; bases unmatched to any gene: 21. The CDR3 DNA reads TGTGCCAGCAGTCCCCTTGAGGACAGGTCGGACTATTGGAATGGCTACACCTTC. This sequence encodes CASSPLEDRSDYWNGYTF.

This chain links TRBV7-4 with TRBJ1-4, with a tentative D call TRBD1 (6 bases). The CDR3 has 13 amino acids. In germline, CDR1 is SGHVT, CDR2 SQSDAQ. V lost 1 base, J lost 12 bases, and 12 bases lay in between. The CDR3 here is CASSLVWSGELFF. The CDR3 DNA reads TGTGCCAGCAGCTTAGTTTGGTCAGGGGAACTGTTTTTT. Full variable domain (outside the CDR3, taken from reference TRBV7-4 and TRBJ1-4): GAGVSQSPRYKVAKRGRDVALRCDSISGHVTLYWYRQTLGQGSEVLTYSQSDAQRDKSGRPSGRFSAERPERSVSTLKIQRTEQGDSAVYLCASSLVWSGELFFGSGTQLSVL.

The chain has TRBV15 and TRBJ2-7; D unclear. The ends were cut back, 5 bases at V and 0 bases at J, with 8 bases in the middle. The germline V gene encodes CDR1 LNHNV and CDR2 YYDKDF (reference sequence). The CDR3 runs to 13 residues. CDR3 loop: CATSPRGSYEQYV. CDR3 DNA: TGTGCCACCAGCCCGCGAGGCTCCTACGAGCAGTACGTC.

This clonotype was seen repeatedly, ten times or more. The V call is TRBV7-6, the J call TRBJ2-2, with a weak D call TRBD2 (6 bases). Germline values: CDR1 SGHVS, CDR2 FNYEAQ. The CDR3 covers 15 residues. V lost 1 base and J 6 bases, leaving 12 bases between the germline ends. The CDR3, as DNA: TGTGCCAGCAGCTTAGAGGCCGGGGGATCCGGGGAGCTGTTTTTT. The encoded protein is CASSLEAGGSGELFF.

The sample holds a few counts of this clonotype. The V and J genes are TRBV12-5 and TRBJ2-1, with 13 bases that match TRBD2. The CDR3 sequence is 15 residues long. After removal of 7 bases from V and 8 bases from J, the junction contained 8 bases not matched to a gene. The germline gives CDR1 LGHNT, CDR2 FRNRAP. CDR3 amino acids: CASDLGLAGLYEQFF. The CDR3 DNA reads TGTGCTAGTGACCTGGGACTAGCGGGGTTGTATGAGCAGTTCTTC.

This clonotype was seen a few times. The chain uses TRBV5-5 and TRBJ1-3; TRBD1 is a possible D gene (5 bases). Germline CDR1 is SGHKS and CDR2 is YYEKEE (reference sequence). This CDR3 has 15 amino acids. Between the trimmed V and J ends, which lost 3 bases and 1 base, there was a span of 11 bases. The CDR3 sequence: CASSSAGTSGNTIYF. As DNA, the CDR3 is TGTGCCAGCAGCTCGGCCGGGACTTCTGGAAACACCATATATTTT. The entire variable domain, with the rest obtained from reference TRBV5-5 and TRBJ1-3, is as follows: DAGVTQSPTHLIKTRGQQVTLRCSPISGHKSVSWYQQVLGQGPQFIFQYYEKEERGRGNFPDRFSARQFPNYSSELNVNALLLGDSALYLCASSSAGTSGNTIYFGEGSWLTVV.

This clonotype has just a few counts. The chain combines TRBV19 with TRBJ1-1, with a possible D match to TRBD1 (6 bases). V lost 5 bases and J 7 bases, leaving 11 bases between the germline ends. The CDR3 is made up of 12 amino acids. Per germline, CDR1 LNHDA and CDR2 SQIVND (reference sequence). CDR3 DNA: TGTGCCAGTAGTCCCCGGACAGATGAAGCTTTCTTT. Translation: CASSPRTDEAFF.

CDR3 protein: CASSPLGGLHNEQFF. CDR3 bases: TGTGCCAGCAGTCCCCTGGGGGGGTTGCACAATGAGCAGTTCTTC. This sequence joins TRBV6-2 or TRBV6-3 and TRBJ2-1, with TRBD2 matching 7 bases. Germline V gene data show CDR1 as MNHEY and CDR2 as SVGEGT. The V and J ends lost 5 bases and 5 bases, in that order; junction bases with no gene match: 9. The CDR3 has 15 amino acids.

This chain links TRBV7-3 with TRBJ1-2; 8 nucleotides agree with TRBD1. The CDR3 covers 15 residues. CDR1 and CDR2 from the germline V gene are SGHTA and FQGTGA. The V segment lost 5 bases and the J segment 5 bases; nucleotides outside the gene matches: 10. The CDR3 protein is CASSVEPGGGYGYTF. The CDR3 DNA sequence: TGTGCCAGCAGCGTAGAGCCAGGGGGCGGATATGGCTACACCTTC.

This clonotype was picked up one time. One end of the junction varies from germline; a read error may be responsible. This chain links TRBV10-3 with TRBJ1-6; TRBD1 is a possible D gene (6 bases). Germline V gene sequence: CDR1 ENHRY, CDR2 SYGVKD. The CDR3 covers 16 residues. CDR3 sequence reads: CAIRDSDSSYNPPLHF. CDR3 bases: TGTGCCATCAGGGACAGCGATAGCTCCTATAATCCACCCCTCCACTTT.

The CDR3 sequence is CASKEIHEQYF. In DNA form, the CDR3 reads TGTGCCAGCAAGGAGATCCACGAGCAGTACTTC. The genes are TRBV6-6 and TRBJ2-7; D unresolved. The V gene's germline CDR1 is MNHNY and CDR2 SVGAGI (reference sequence). This CDR3 region has 11 residues. The germline V and J ends were trimmed by 7 bases and 5 bases, with 9 bases remaining between them.

This clonotype came up a few times. The chain uses TRBV27 and TRBJ2-2; D gene ambiguous. V lost 6 bases to trimming and J lost 2 bases, with 22 bases between them. CDR3 length: 18 amino acids. The germline gives CDR1 MNHEY, CDR2 SMNVEV (reference sequence). The DNA of the CDR3 is TGTGCCAGCAGCCTAATATACCGCGACCTCGATAACACCGGGGAGCTGTTTTTT. Translation: CASSLIYRDLDNTGELFF.

This clonotype was seen just once. An end of the junction does not agree with germline; a read error may underlie this. The chain carries TRBV7-4 and TRBJ2-2; the D gene is possibly TRBD1 (6 bases). CDR1 is SGHVT and CDR2 is SQSDAQ in the germline V gene. The CDR3 consists of 15 residues. The DNA for the CDR3 is TGTGCCAGCAACTTAGTGGGACAACCTGTGCGGGAGCTGTTTTTT. The encoded protein is CASNLVGQPVRELFF.

In its sample, this clonotype was seen a few times. The gene calls are TRBV4-3 and TRBJ1-1; tentatively, D is TRBD1 (6 bases). The CDR3 covers 15 residues. Trimming shortened V by 4 bases and J by 6 bases, and 18 bases separated the two germline ends. CDR1 is LGHNA and CDR2 is YSLEER in the germline V gene. This CDR3 is CASSPSLWAGAEAFF. DNA of the CDR3: TGCGCCAGCAGCCCGTCGCTGTGGGCAGGGGCTGAAGCTTTCTTT.

This chain connects TRBV12-3 or TRBV12-4 to TRBJ2-1, with a possible D match to TRBD2 (7 bases). CDR3 size: 14 residues. V lost 8 bases and J lost 7, with 18 bases in between. In DNA form, the CDR3 reads TGTGCCAGCGCGGCGGGGAGGGGGGCGAATGAGCAGTTCTTC. This codes for CASAAGRGANEQFF.